A single sample gave rise to the 28 T cell receptor beta chains below, sequenced in a study of lung T cells in sarcoidosis with Löfgren's syndrome. One entry per CDR3 protein, called by TCRdb with MiXCR from the reads. Among more than 50,000 distinct CDR3 sequences listed, over 20% were seen once. Sequencing was done on a sample of CD4+ T cells from PBMCs. Receptor source: a human donor with sarcoidosis (Löfgren's syndrome or another form), or a control subject (not recorded which).

The V call is TRBV3-1, the J call TRBJ2-5; TRBD2 might be the D (6 bases). From germline, CDR1 is LGHDT and CDR2 YNNKEL (reference sequence). Trimming shortened V by 4 bases and J by 1 base, and 19 bases separated the two germline ends. The CDR3 totals 17 residues. CDR3 sequence (DNA): TGTGCCAGCAGCCTCCGGAGGGCTCCCGGGGGCCAAGAGACCCAGTACTTC. Protein: CASSLRRAPGGQETQYF.

This clonotype was counted a few times. This chain links TRBV28 with TRBJ1-1, with a weak D call TRBD1 (6 bases). Trimming took off 5 bases at V and 4 bases at J, with 17 bases between the two ends. This CDR3 has 15 amino acids. CDR1 is MDHEN and CDR2 is SYDVKM in the germline V gene. The CDR3 protein is CASSPVDSFVTEAFF. In DNA, the CDR3 is TGTGCCAGCAGTCCGGTGGACAGTTTTGTCACTGAAGCTTTCTTT.

This clonotype was recorded many times. The rearrangement uses TRBV6-6 and TRBJ1-4; no clear D gene. V lost 4 bases to trimming and J lost 8 bases, with 17 bases between them. The CDR3 consists of 15 residues. CDR1 and CDR2 from the germline V gene are MNHNY and SVGAGI (reference sequence). The CDR3 bases are TGTGCCAGCAGTTCCTCGGAGGCGACCGGCGAAAAACTGTTTTTT. Protein: CASSSSEATGEKLFF.

On this clonotype: A read error may explain this, as a much larger clone is one base away. The chain has TRBV28 and TRBJ2-7; D not certain. Per the germline V gene, CDR1 is MDHEN and CDR2 is SYDVKM. The CDR3 extends over 14 amino acids. The CDR3 DNA reads TGTGCCAGCAATTTAGGCACCAGGACCTACGAGCAGTACGTC. Protein product: CASNLGTRTYEQYV.

The J gene is TRBJ2-7, the V gene TRBV7-9; tentative D call: TRBD1 (5 bases). Germline V gives CDR1 SEHNR, CDR2 FQNEAQ (reference sequence). This CDR3 region has 15 residues. Trimming shortened V by 1 base and J by 1 base, and 11 bases separated the two germline ends. The CDR3 reads CASSLGQPRSYEQYV. The CDR3 coding sequence is TGTGCCAGCAGCTTAGGACAGCCTCGGTCCTACGAGCAGTACGTC.

This clonotype was counted a few times. The chain employs TRBV19 and TRBJ1-5; D is perhaps TRBD1 (5 bases). The CDR3 is made up of 14 amino acids. The germline V and J ends were trimmed by 5 bases and 3 bases, with 11 bases remaining between them. Germline V gene data show CDR1 as LNHDA and CDR2 as SQIVND (reference sequence). DNA of the CDR3: TGTGCCAGTAGTGACCGACAGAACAATCAGCCCCAGCATTTT. Protein product: CASSDRQNNQPQHF.

This clonotype was recorded at least ten times. The chain uses TRBV20-1 and TRBJ1-5; maybe TRBD1 (5 bases). Deletions cut 3 bases from V and 9 bases from J, with 18 bases between. Looked up from germline, CDR1 is DFQATT and CDR2 is SNEGSKA (reference sequence). This CDR3 is 14 amino acids long. The chain's CDR3 is CSARGGVSGGPQHF. CDR3 bases: TGCAGTGCTAGGGGGGGAGTCAGTGGGGGGCCCCAGCATTTT.

This clonotype was seen ten or more times. The rearrangement joins TRBV28 to TRBJ1-2; D might be TRBD1 (6 bases). CDR1 MDHEN and CDR2 SYDVKM come from the germline V gene. Trimming pared 4 bases from V and 6 bases from J, leaving 15 bases between. This CDR3 comprises 14 residues. This CDR3 reads CASSSHQGSDGYTF. CDR3 in DNA: TGTGCCAGCAGTTCTCACCAGGGGAGTGATGGCTACACCTTC.

The genes are TRBV2 and TRBJ1-1; D unresolved. The CDR3 loop spans 12 amino acids. CDR1 SNHLY and CDR2 FYNNEI come from the germline V gene. V was cut by 11 bases and J by 1 base, with 11 bases left in between. The CDR3 nucleotides read TGTGCCTGCCGGGTGCAGAACACTGAAGCTTTCTTT. Protein sequence: CACRVQNTEAFF.

The V and J genes are TRBV12-3 or TRBV12-4 and TRBJ2-7; the D gene is possibly TRBD1 (6 bases). The CDR3 is 13 amino acids. V was trimmed by 9 bases and J by 4 bases, leaving 16 bases between them. CDR3 protein: CASAPGHRYEQYF. The CDR3 nucleotides read TGTGCCAGTGCCCCGGGACACCGTTACGAGCAGTACTTC.

This CDR3 is CASRAGTSGGGDTQYF. DNA for the CDR3: TGTGCCAGCAGAGCCGGGACTAGCGGGGGGGGAGATACGCAGTATTTT. J is TRBJ2-3 and V is TRBV2; 16 positions agree with TRBD2. The CDR3 has 16 residues. The J segment lost 5 bases and the V segment lost 6 bases, leaving 5 bases of the junction unmatched. Germline V CDR1 and CDR2: SNHLY, FYNNEI.

Many counts were recorded for this clonotype. The chain couples TRBV28 to TRBJ2-7; D ambiguous. The CDR3 consists of 14 residues. V shed 3 bases and J shed 1 base, with 10 bases lying between them. The germline CDR1 and CDR2 sequences are MDHEN and SYDVKM. The CDR3 region has the DNA TGTGCCAGCAGTTTCAATGGGAATTCCTACGAGCAGTACTTC. It translates to CASSFNGNSYEQYF.

In this sample, this clonotype turned up a few times. The chain recombines TRBV5-1 with TRBJ2-7; weak D call: TRBD2 (6 bases). The length of the CDR3 is 14 residues. Trimming removed 0 bases from V and 6 bases from J, with 13 bases in between. Germline V CDR1 and CDR2: SGHRS, YFSETQ. In nucleotides, the CDR3 is TGCGCCAGCAGCTTGGTCGGAGGGCCCGGCGAGCAGTACTTC. Protein: CASSLVGGPGEQYF. Full variable domain (remainder filled in from reference TRBV5-1 and TRBJ2-7): KAGVTQTPRYLIKTRGQQVTLSCSPISGHRSVSWYQQTPGQGLQFLFEYFSETQRNKGNFPGRFSGRQFSNSRSEMNVSTLELGDSALYLCASSLVGGPGEQYFGPGTRLTVT.

This clonotype was seen more than once but under ten times. The chain employs TRBV4-1 and TRBJ2-1; D gene uncertain. Trimming pared 1 base from V and 6 bases from J, leaving 10 bases between. The CDR3 is 14 residues long. Germline V gene sequence: CDR1 MGHRA, CDR2 YSYEKL. The CDR3 bases are TGCGCCAGCAGCCAAGTGGCGAGCCCCAATGAGCAGTTCTTC. It encodes CASSQVASPNEQFF.

This clonotype was seen many times. The chain recombines TRBV11-3 with TRBJ2-1; 9 bases align to TRBD2. CDR1 and CDR2 from the germline V gene are SGHNT and YENEEA. This CDR3 region has 15 residues. V trimming: 5 bases; J trimming: 7 bases; junction bases outside the gene matches: 9. CDR3 sequence reads: CASSIVAGGPNEQFF. CDR3 DNA sequence: TGTGCCAGCAGCATAGTGGCGGGAGGGCCAAATGAGCAGTTCTTC.

J is TRBJ1-3 and V is TRBV30, with D uncertain. V lost 0 bases to trimming and J lost 4 bases, with 4 bases between them. Germline CDR1 and CDR2: GTSNPN and SVGIG (reference sequence). The CDR3 spans 12 residues. The CDR3 region has the DNA TGTGCCTGGAGTGTTCGAGGAAACACCATATATTTT. The encoded protein is CAWSVRGNTIYF.

Turning to this clonotype: Since a much larger clone is just one base distant, this may be a read error. V gene TRBV10-3 combines with J gene TRBJ2-5; 7 nucleotides match TRBD2. Germline CDR1 ENHRY, CDR2 SYGVKD. The CDR3 consists of 13 residues. CDR3 DNA: TGTACCATCAGCGGGGACCTAGCGGAGACCCAGTACTTC. This sequence encodes CTISGDLAETQYF.

To note about this clonotype: At one end, the junction sequence differs from germline, possibly due to a read error. The gene calls are TRBV5-6 and TRBJ1-1; 7 positions match TRBD1. The CDR3 has 16 amino acids. From germline, CDR1 is SGHDT and CDR2 YYEEEE. CDR3 protein: CAGSFAGGMKNTEAFF. CDR3 nucleotide sequence: TGTGCCGGCAGCTTCGCAGGGGGAATGAAGAACACTGAAGCTTTCTTT.

As concerns this clonotype: This may stem from a read error, because a much larger clone lies one nucleotide away. The chain links TRBV6-9 to TRBJ2-1; 9 positions match TRBD2. V was clipped by 3 bases and J by 15 bases; unmatched bases: 18. The CDR3 loop spans 16 amino acids. CDR1 is MNHGY and CDR2 is SVAAGI in the germline V gene. The CDR3 spells CASSYLSGSLGSLGFF. CDR3 nucleotides: TGTGCCAGCAGTTACCTTAGCGGGAGTTTAGGGAGTCTGGGGTTCTTC.

This clonotype was seen more than once but under ten times. The chain couples TRBV3-1 to TRBJ1-1; D perhaps matches TRBD1 (5 bases). Germline V gene data show CDR1 as LGHDT and CDR2 as YNNKEL (reference sequence). V lost 0 bases and J lost 3, with 11 bases in between. The CDR3 runs to 15 residues. The CDR3 DNA sequence: TGTGCCAGCAGCCAAGATAGTTCAGGGTACACTGAAGCTTTCTTT. Its protein is CASSQDSSGYTEAFF.

Points on this clonotype: Likely a read error: the CDR3 ends without its conserved phenylalanine or tryptophan. The chain employs TRBV15 and TRBJ2-1; weak D call: TRBD2 (5 bases). V was clipped by 0 bases and J by 8 bases, with 11 bases between them. CDR3 length: 14 residues. Germline-derived CDR1 and CDR2 are LNHNV and YYDKDF (reference sequence). The CDR3 protein is CATSRELAGDEQFS. CDR3 coding DNA: TGTGCCACCAGCAGAGAGCTAGCAGGCGATGAGCAGTTCTCC.

This clonotype was observed at least ten times. This chain connects TRBV7-2 to TRBJ2-7; 9 bases are a match to TRBD2. The CDR3 runs to 16 residues. V shed 0 bases and J 7 bases; nucleotides not matched to a gene: 10. CDR1 is SGHTA, CDR2 FQGNSA, per germline. CDR3 sequence: CASSLARASGAREQYF. In DNA, the CDR3 is TGTGCCAGCAGCTTAGCGCGAGCTAGCGGGGCGCGGGAGCAGTACTTC.

This clonotype was seen ten or more times. The CDR3 nucleotides are TGTGCCAGCAGTTTAAGGCCCTCTGGAAACACCATATATTTT. Encoded protein: CASSLRPSGNTIYF. This chain links TRBV28 with TRBJ1-3, with D hard to call. The CDR3 is made up of 14 amino acids. Per germline, CDR1 MDHEN and CDR2 SYDVKM. V dropped 2 bases and J dropped 0 bases, with 5 bases sitting between them.

This clonotype has just a few counts. This sequence joins TRBV11-2 and TRBJ2-5; D not certain. Germline V lookup: CDR1 SGHAT, CDR2 FQNNGV. Trimming shortened V by 4 bases and J by 4 bases, and 19 bases separated the two germline ends. The CDR3 runs to 16 residues. CDR3 protein: CASSSRSVGRGETQYF. The CDR3 DNA reads TGTGCCAGCAGCTCGCGATCGGTCGGCCGAGGAGAGACCCAGTACTTC.

Remarks on this clonotype: The junction departs from germline at one end; a sequencing error may be responsible. This rearrangement joins TRBV5-1 to TRBJ2-3; D is perhaps TRBD2 (5 bases). The CDR3 runs to 16 residues. The V gene's germline CDR1 is SGHRS and CDR2 YFSETQ. CDR3 in DNA: TGCGCCAGCAGCTTGGAAACTAGGAGAAGCACAGATACGCGGTATTTT. It is translated as CASSLETRRSTDTRYF.

Here the CDR3 reads CAILRGGYEQYF. In DNA form, the CDR3 reads TGTGCCATCCTTCGCGGGGGCTACGAGCAGTACTTC. This chain connects TRBV27 to TRBJ2-7, with 7 bases aligning to TRBD2. The length of the CDR3 is 12 residues. The germline V gene has CDR1 MNHEY and CDR2 SMNVEV (reference sequence). Losses at the gene ends were 10 bases for V and 3 bases for J; bases not matched to a gene: 6.

This clonotype was observed many times. The V call is TRBV2, the J call TRBJ2-5; no firm D call. Germline values: CDR1 SNHLY, CDR2 FYNNEI. Trimming shortened V by 5 bases and J by 1 base, and 14 bases separated the two germline ends. CDR3 length: 15 residues. The CDR3 is CASSQQLQSQETQYF. CDR3 bases: TGTGCCAGCAGTCAGCAGTTACAATCCCAAGAGACCCAGTACTTC.

This clonotype was seen ten or more times. This chain links TRBV20-1 with TRBJ2-5; TRBD2 is a possible D gene (5 bases). V dropped 0 bases and J dropped 5 bases, with 10 bases sitting between them. The CDR3 is 13 amino acids. Germline CDR1 and CDR2: DFQATT and SNEGSKA (reference sequence). For the CDR3, the DNA is TGCAGTGCTAGAGAATCGGGGTATGAGACCCAGTACTTC. Translated, it gives CSARESGYETQYF.